The present T cell receptor (beta chain) was sequenced within a study of CD8+ T cells in alopecia areata. Study outcomes and limitations: It was less clear whether patients shared TCRs than it was in mice, possibly because of HLA.

Germline CDR1 reads SQVTM; CDR2 reads ANQGSEA. Trimming shortened V by 7 bases and J by 5 bases, and 9 bases separated the two germline ends. This CDR3 is 11 amino acids long. Following RNA extraction, reverse transcription yielded cDNA that acted as the sequencing template. Sequencing used immunoSEQ multiplex PCR; TCRdb keeps in-frame clones, though not all of them. The sample lists fewer than 90,000 clones, 45% to 60% occurring once. This clone turned up a few times. The antigen remains unidentified. This TCR derives from a human donor with alopecia areata. The genes are TRBV29-1 and TRBJ2-1; a possible D gene is TRBD1 (6 bases). Material for sequencing was NKG2D-high CD8+ T cells sorted from blood. The CDR3: CSAQGNNEQFF. CDR3 bases: TGCAGCGCCCAGGGGAACAATGAGCAGTTCTTC.